Sequencing of this TCR beta chain was carried out in a study of tumour-infiltrating T cells in Burkitt lymphoma. Study-level background: Repertoire clonality predicted overall and progression-free survival.

Only in-frame clones appear in the TCRdb table, and some are missing; sequencing was by immunoSEQ multiplex PCR. The profile shows about 2,500 clones, about 90% of them singletons. Germline values: CDR1 SNHLY, CDR2 FYNNEI. The CDR3 contains 13 residues. Trimming cost V 7 bases and J 4 bases; bases outside gene matches: 4. Source material: tumor tissue. The V and J genes are TRBV2 and TRBJ1-5; 7 bases are shared with TRBD1. This TCR came from a human donor with diffuse large B-cell lymphoma. The CDR3 loop reads CASIQGGNQPQHF. In nucleotides, the CDR3 is TGTGCCAGCATTCAGGGGGGGAATCAGCCCCAGCATTTT.